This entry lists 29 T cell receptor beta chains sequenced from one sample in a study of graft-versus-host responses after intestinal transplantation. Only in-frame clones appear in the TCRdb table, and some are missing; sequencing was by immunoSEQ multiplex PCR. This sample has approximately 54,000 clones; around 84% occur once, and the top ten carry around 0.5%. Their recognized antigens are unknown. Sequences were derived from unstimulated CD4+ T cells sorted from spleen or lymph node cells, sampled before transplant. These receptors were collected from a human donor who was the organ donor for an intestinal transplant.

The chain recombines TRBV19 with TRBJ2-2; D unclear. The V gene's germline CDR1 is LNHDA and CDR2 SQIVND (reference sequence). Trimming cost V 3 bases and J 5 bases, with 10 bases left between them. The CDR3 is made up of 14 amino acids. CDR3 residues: CASSMVSQTGELFF. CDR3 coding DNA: TGTGCCAGTAGTATGGTCAGTCAAACCGGGGAGCTGTTTTTT. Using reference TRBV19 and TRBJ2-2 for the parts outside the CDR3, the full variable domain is DGGITQSPKYLFRKEGQNVTLSCEQNLNHDAMYWYRQDPGQGLRLIYYSQIVNDFQKGDIAEGYSVSREKKESFPLTVTSAQKNPTAFYLCASSMVSQTGELFFGEGSRLTVL.

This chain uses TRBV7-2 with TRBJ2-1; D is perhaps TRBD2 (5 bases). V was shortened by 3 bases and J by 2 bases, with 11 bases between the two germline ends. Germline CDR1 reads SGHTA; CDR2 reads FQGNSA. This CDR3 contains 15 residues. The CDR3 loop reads CASSLAPGTYNEQFF. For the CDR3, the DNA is TGTGCCAGCAGCTTGGCGCCCGGGACCTACAATGAGCAGTTCTTC.

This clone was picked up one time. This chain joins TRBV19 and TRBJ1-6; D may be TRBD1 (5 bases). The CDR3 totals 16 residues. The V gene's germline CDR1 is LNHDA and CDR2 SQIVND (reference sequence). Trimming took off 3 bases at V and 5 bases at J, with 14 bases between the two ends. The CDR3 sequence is CASSIRDRMDNSPLHF. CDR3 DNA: TGTGCCAGTAGTATTCGGGACCGGATGGATAATTCACCCCTCCACTTT.

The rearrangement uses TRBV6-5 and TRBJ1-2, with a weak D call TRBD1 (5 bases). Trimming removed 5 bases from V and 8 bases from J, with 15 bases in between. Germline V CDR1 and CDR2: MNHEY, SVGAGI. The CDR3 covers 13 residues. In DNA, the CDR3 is TGTGCCAGCAGTGAAGCGGGACCCCGGGGCTACACCTTC. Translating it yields CASSEAGPRGYTF.

CDR3 coding DNA: TGTGCCAGCAGCAAAGAAGGGAGCGGGAGAAAATACAATGAGCAGTTCTTC. This gives the protein CASSKEGSGRKYNEQFF. The V and J genes are TRBV21-1 and TRBJ2-1; the DNA was not used to check the table's D call, TRBD2. TRBV21-1 is labeled a pseudogene. The CDR3 is 17 residues long.

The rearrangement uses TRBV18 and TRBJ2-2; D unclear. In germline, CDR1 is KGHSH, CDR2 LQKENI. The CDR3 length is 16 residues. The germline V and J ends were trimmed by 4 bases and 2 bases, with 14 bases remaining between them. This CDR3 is CASSLTAAGNTGELFF. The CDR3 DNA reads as TGTGCCAGCTCACTCACAGCCGCTGGAAACACCGGGGAGCTGTTTTTT.

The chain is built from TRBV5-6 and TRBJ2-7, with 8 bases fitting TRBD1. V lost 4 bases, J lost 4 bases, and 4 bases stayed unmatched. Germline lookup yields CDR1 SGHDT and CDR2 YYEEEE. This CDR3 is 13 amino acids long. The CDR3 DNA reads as TGTGCCAGCAGCCTGGACAGGGTGTACGAGCAGTACTTC. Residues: CASSLDRVYEQYF.

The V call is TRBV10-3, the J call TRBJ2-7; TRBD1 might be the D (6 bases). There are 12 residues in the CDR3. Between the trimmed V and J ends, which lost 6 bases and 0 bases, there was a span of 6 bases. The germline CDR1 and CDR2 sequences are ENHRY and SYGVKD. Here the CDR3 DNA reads TGTGCCATCAGGGACAGCTCCTACGAGCAGTACTTC. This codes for CAIRDSSYEQYF.

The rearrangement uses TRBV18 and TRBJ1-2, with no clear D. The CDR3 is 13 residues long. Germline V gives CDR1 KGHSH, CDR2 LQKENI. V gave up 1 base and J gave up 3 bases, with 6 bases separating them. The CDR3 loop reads CASSPLEDYGYTF. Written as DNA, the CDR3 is TGTGCCAGCTCACCACTGGAAGACTATGGCTACACCTTC.

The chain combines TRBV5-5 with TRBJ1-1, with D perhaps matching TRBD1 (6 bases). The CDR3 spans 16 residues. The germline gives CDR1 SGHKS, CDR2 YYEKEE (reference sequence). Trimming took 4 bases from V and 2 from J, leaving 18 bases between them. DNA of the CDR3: TGTGCCAGCAGCCCCGTCGGACAGAACTATAACACTGAAGCTTTCTTT. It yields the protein CASSPVGQNYNTEAFF.

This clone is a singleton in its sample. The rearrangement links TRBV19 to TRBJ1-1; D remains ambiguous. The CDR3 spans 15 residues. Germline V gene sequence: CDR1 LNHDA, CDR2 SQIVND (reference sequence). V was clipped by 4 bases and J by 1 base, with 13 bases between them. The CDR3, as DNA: TGTGCCAGTAGTACCCAGCGACTCACGAACACTGAAGCTTTCTTT. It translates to CASSTQRLTNTEAFF.

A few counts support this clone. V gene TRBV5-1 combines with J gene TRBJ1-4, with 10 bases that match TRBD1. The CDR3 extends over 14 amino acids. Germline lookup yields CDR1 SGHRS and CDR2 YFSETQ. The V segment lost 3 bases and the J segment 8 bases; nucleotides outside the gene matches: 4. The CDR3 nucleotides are TGCGCCAGCAGCTCCGGGACAGGGGCGGAAAAACTGTTTTTT. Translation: CASSSGTGAEKLFF.

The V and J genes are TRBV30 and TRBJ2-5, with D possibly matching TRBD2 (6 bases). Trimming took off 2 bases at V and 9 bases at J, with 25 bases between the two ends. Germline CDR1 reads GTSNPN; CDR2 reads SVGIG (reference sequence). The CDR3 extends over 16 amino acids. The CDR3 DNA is TGTGCCTGGAGTCTTTCAAGGGGCGCCGGGGGTGAGCCCCAGTACTTC. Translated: CAWSLSRGAGGEPQYF.

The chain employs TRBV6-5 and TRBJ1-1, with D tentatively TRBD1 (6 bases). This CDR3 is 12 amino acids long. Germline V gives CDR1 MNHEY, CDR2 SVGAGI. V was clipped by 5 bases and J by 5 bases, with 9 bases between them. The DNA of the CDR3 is TGTGCCAGCAGTAAGGGGGGTACTGAAGCTTTCTTT. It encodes CASSKGGTEAFF.

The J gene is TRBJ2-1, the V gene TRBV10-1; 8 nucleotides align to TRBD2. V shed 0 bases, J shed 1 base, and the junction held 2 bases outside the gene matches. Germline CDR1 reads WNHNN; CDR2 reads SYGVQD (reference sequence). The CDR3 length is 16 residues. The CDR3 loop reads CASSESASGSYNEQFF. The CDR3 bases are TGCGCCAGCAGTGAGTCGGCTAGCGGGTCCTACAATGAGCAGTTCTTC.

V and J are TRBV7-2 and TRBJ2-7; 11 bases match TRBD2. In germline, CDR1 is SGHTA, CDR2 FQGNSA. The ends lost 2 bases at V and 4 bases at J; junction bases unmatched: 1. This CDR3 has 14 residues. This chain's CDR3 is CASSLLAGGYEQYF. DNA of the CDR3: TGTGCCAGCAGCTTACTAGCGGGGGGTTACGAGCAGTACTTC.

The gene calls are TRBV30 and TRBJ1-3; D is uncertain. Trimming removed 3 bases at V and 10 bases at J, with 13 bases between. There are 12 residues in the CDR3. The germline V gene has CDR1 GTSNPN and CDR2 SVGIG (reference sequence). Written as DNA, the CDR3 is TGTGCCTGGAGACGCCCTTTGGGGACCATATATTTT. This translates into CAWRRPLGTIYF. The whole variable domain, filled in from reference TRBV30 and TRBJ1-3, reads SQTIHQWPATLVQPVGSPLSLECTVEGTSNPNLYWYRQAAGRGLQLLFYSVGIGQISSEVPQNLSASRPQDRQFILSSKKLLLSDSGFYLCAWRRPLGTIYFGEGSWLTVV.

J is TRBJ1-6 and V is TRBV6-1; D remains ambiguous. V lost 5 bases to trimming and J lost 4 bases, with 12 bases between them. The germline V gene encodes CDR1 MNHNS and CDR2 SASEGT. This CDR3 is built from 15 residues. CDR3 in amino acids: CASSPASGYNSPLHF. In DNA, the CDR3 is TGTGCCAGCAGTCCAGCCTCAGGTTATAATTCACCCCTCCACTTT.

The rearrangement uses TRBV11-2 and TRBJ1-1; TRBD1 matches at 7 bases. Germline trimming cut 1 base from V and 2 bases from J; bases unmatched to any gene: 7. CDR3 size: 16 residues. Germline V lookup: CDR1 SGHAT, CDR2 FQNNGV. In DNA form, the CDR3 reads TGTGCCAGCAGCTTAGGATTAGGGGGCCGAAACACTGAAGCTTTCTTT. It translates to CASSLGLGGRNTEAFF.

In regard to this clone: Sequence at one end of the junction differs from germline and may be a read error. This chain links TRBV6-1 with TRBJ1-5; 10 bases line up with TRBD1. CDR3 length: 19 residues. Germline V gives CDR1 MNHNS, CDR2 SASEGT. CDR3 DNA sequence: TGTGCCAGCAGTGAACGGGACAGGGGTCCTACTTTTAGCAATCAGTCCCAGCATTTT. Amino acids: CASSERDRGPTFSNQSQHF.

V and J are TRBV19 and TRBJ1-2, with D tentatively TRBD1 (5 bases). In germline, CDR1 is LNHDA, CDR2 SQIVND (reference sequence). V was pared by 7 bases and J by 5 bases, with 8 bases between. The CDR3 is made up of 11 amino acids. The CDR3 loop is CASTEGYGYTF. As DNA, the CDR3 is TGTGCCAGTACGGAGGGGTATGGCTACACCTTC.

CDR3: CAWAGVGAEAFF. The CDR3 coding sequence is TGTGCCTGGGCTGGGGTTGGGGCTGAAGCTTTCTTT. V usage is TRBV30 and J usage is TRBJ1-1; D uncertain. The germline V and J ends were trimmed by 5 bases and 6 bases, with 13 bases remaining between them. CDR3 length: 12 amino acids. Germline V lookup: CDR1 GTSNPN, CDR2 SVGIG (reference sequence).

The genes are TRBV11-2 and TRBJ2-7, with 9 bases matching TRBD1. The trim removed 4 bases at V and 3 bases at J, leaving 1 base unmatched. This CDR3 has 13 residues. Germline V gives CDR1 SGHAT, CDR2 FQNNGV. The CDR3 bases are TGTGCCAGCAGCTCGACAGGGGGCTACGAGCAGTACTTC. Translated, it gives CASSSTGGYEQYF.

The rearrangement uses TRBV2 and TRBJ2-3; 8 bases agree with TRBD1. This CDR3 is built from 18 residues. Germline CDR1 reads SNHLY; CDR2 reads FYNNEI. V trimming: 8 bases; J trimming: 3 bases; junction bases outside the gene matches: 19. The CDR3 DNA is TGTGCCAGCTCCCGAAGGCTTAAGATTGGACAGGGAACAGATACGCAGTATTTT. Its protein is CASSRRLKIGQGTDTQYF.

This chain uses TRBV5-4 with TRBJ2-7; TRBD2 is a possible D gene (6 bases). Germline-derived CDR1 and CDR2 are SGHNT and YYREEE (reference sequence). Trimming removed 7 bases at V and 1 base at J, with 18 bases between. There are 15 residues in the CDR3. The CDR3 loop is CASHPLGRGSYEQYF. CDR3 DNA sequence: TGTGCCAGCCACCCCTTAGGGCGGGGATCCTACGAGCAGTACTTC.

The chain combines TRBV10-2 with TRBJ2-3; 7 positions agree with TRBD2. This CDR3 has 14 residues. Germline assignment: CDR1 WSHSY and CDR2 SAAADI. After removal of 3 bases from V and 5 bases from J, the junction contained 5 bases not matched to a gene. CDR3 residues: CASSDARGLDTQYF. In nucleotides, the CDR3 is TGCGCCAGCAGTGATGCGCGGGGGTTAGATACGCAGTATTTT.

The CDR3 is CASSPGQGGDTQYF. As DNA, the CDR3 is TGTGCCAGCAGCCCGGGCCAGGGCGGAGATACGCAGTATTTT. This chain connects TRBV6-6 to TRBJ2-3; a possible D gene is TRBD1 (5 bases). Between the trimmed V and J ends, which lost 6 bases and 5 bases, there was a span of 15 bases. Germline V CDR1 and CDR2: MNHNY, SVGAGI (reference sequence). The CDR3 is 14 residues long.

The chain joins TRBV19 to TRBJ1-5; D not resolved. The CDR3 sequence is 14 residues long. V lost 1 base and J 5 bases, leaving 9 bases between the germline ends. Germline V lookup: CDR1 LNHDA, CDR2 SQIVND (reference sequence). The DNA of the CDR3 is TGTGCCAGTAGTATAGTGGCAGACTATCAGCCCCAGCATTTT. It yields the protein CASSIVADYQPQHF.

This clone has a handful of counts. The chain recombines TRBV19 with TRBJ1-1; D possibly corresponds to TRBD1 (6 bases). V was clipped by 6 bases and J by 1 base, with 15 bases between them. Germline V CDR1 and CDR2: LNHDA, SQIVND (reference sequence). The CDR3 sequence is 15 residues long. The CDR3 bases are TGTGCCAGTAGCGCCAGCTCACAGGGGAACACTGAAGCTTTCTTT. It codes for CASSASSQGNTEAFF.